This T cell receptor beta chain originates from a study of T-cell reconstitution after alpha-beta-depleted transplantation in children. Study outcomes and limitations: Several hundred expanded graft clones reportedly gave rise to the alpha-beta T cells present about two months after transplant. When one year had passed after transplant, most T-cell counts and diversity came from newly produced T cells.

Looked up from germline, CDR1 is WSHSY and CDR2 is SAAADI. The length of the CDR3 is 15 residues. The V and J ends lost 5 bases and 5 bases, in that order; junction bases with no gene match: 7. This clonotype was seen only a few times. Antigen unknown. The authors prepared the TCRbeta library with unique molecular identifiers. Each CDR3 protein gets one entry after TCRdb re-called the PCR reads with MiXCR. The repertoire holds hundreds of thousands of distinct CDR3 sequences, with 10% to 15% as singletons. The V gene is TRBV10-2, the J gene TRBJ2-3; 10 nucleotides agree with TRBD1. This TCR derives from a male patient between 10 and 17 years old who had a stem cell transplant for acute myeloid leukemia, so the T cells may come from the graft donor. The material was PBMCs, mostly from graft donor cells, obtained 360 days after TCRalphabeta/CD19-depleted stem cell transplant. The CDR3 protein is CASSPTGTGVDTQYF. The CDR3 region has the DNA TGCGCCAGCAGTCCGACCGGGACAGGGGTAGATACGCAGTATTTT.